This T cell receptor (beta chain) was profiled in a study of blood T cell repertoires in COVID-19. Using immunoSEQ multiplex PCR, the repertoire was profiled, and TCRdb retains in-frame clones only, with some absent. Of over 120,000 clones listed, 80% to 85% were seen once; the top ten hold approximately 4%. The CDR3 totals 15 residues. Germline V gives CDR1 MNHEY, CDR2 SMNVEV (reference sequence). The V end lost 7 bases, the J end lost 0 bases, and 13 bases lay between the germline ends. The V and J genes are TRBV27 and TRBJ1-5; D unclear. The sequencing sample was made of peripheral blood. The clonotype originates from an older woman with acute or convalescent COVID-19. CDR3 bases: TGTGCCAGCAAGATACGGGGATATAGCAATCAGCCCCAGCATTTT. It yields the protein CASKIRGYSNQPQHF.